The rows below give T cell receptor beta chains drawn from one sample of a study of blood T cell repertoires in COVID-19. Assay: immunoSEQ multiplex PCR; the TCRdb copy retains only in-frame clones and omits some. The table includes 150,000 to 200,000 clones, 70% to 90% detected once. Sequencing input: peripheral blood. The source of these receptors is a human donor in a cohort sampled during active COVID-19. Both conserved end residues are part of each CDR3. Fields, in order: clone size, D gene, V gene, J gene, CDR3 protein, CDR3 DNA. D genes are given only for firm matches. Clone size is not always given. Where it is, it says once, few, many or a class for expanded clones.

abundance: many; d_gene: TRBD1; v_gene: TRBV19; j_gene: TRBJ2-3; CDR3aa: CASSRQGLGTDTQYF; CDR3nt: TGTGCCAGTAGTCGACAGGGGTTGGGCACAGATACGCAGTATTTT
abundance: .; d_gene: .; v_gene: TRBV25-1; j_gene: TRBJ2-2; CDR3aa: CASSVAYRGELFF; CDR3nt: TGTGCCAGCAGTGTAGCATACAGGGGGGAGCTGTTTTTT
abundance: .; d_gene: .; v_gene: TRBV9; j_gene: TRBJ2-2; CDR3aa: CASKGTTNTGELFF; CDR3nt: TGTGCCAGCAAAGGGACAACGAACACCGGGGAGCTGTTTTTT
abundance: .; d_gene: .; v_gene: TRBV5-1; j_gene: TRBJ2-2; CDR3aa: CASSLEGQGKLFF; CDR3nt: TGCGCCAGCAGCTTGGAGGGGCAGGGGAAGCTGTTTTTT
abundance: .; d_gene: TRBD1; v_gene: TRBV10-3; j_gene: TRBJ2-6; CDR3aa: CAISATGVTGANVLTF; CDR3nt: TGTGCCATCAGTGCGACAGGGGTCACTGGGGCCAACGTCCTGACTTTC
abundance: .; d_gene: TRBD1; v_gene: TRBV7-2; j_gene: TRBJ2-7; CDR3aa: CASSLAQDRGRPDSYEQYF; CDR3nt: TGTGCCAGCAGCTTAGCGCAGGACAGGGGGCGACCGGACTCCTACGAGCAGTACTTC
abundance: .; d_gene: TRBD1; v_gene: TRBV14; j_gene: TRBJ2-7; CDR3aa: CASSQQRGGQPYEQYF; CDR3nt: TGTGCCAGCAGCCAACAAAGAGGGGGCCAGCCCTACGAGCAGTACTTC
abundance: .; d_gene: TRBD1; v_gene: TRBV10-3; j_gene: TRBJ1-2; CDR3aa: CAIRTGTGDGYTF; CDR3nt: TGTGCCATCAGAACCGGGACAGGGGATGGCTACACCTTC
abundance: .; d_gene: .; v_gene: TRBV30; j_gene: TRBJ1-2; CDR3aa: CAWSYPLRGAGGYTF; CDR3nt: TGTGCCTGGAGTTACCCCCTCCGGGGGGCTGGTGGCTACACCTTC
abundance: .; d_gene: TRBD2; v_gene: TRBV7-7; j_gene: TRBJ2-5; CDR3aa: CASSLGLAGASQETQYF; CDR3nt: TGTGCTAGCAGCTTAGGGCTAGCGGGGGCATCTCAAGAGACCCAGTACTTC
abundance: .; d_gene: .; v_gene: TRBV7-9; j_gene: TRBJ2-1; CDR3aa: CASSLVGALAYNEQFF; CDR3nt: TGTGCCAGCAGCTTAGTTGGGGCTCTGGCCTACAATGAGCAGTTCTTC
abundance: few; d_gene: .; v_gene: TRBV23-1; j_gene: TRBJ2-3; CDR3aa: CASSQSRGVARDTQYF; CDR3nt: TGCGCCAGCAGTCAATCGCGGGGCGTAGCACGAGATACGCAGTATTTT
abundance: .; d_gene: .; v_gene: TRBV28; j_gene: TRBJ2-7; CDR3aa: CASSLLSGEQYF; CDR3nt: TGTGCCAGCAGTCTACTATCTGGAGAGCAGTACTTC
abundance: few; d_gene: .; v_gene: TRBV4-1; j_gene: TRBJ1-1; CDR3aa: CASSQEERSNTEAFF; CDR3nt: TGCGCCAGCAGCCAAGAAGAGCGGTCGAACACTGAAGCTTTCTTT
abundance: once; d_gene: TRBD2; v_gene: TRBV9; j_gene: TRBJ2-3; CDR3aa: CASSRLAGGTDTQYF; CDR3nt: TGTGCCAGCAGCCGACTAGCGGGGGGCACAGATACGCAGTATTTT
abundance: .; d_gene: TRBD1; v_gene: TRBV7-2; j_gene: TRBJ2-7; CDR3aa: CASSRFGQGDSYEQYF; CDR3nt: TGTGCCAGCAGCCGCTTTGGACAGGGTGACTCCTACGAGCAGTACTTC
abundance: few; d_gene: .; v_gene: TRBV4-1; j_gene: TRBJ1-2; CDR3aa: CASSQVQGGDYGYTF; CDR3nt: TGCGCCAGCAGCCAAGTCCAGGGAGGAGACTATGGCTACACCTTC
abundance: .; d_gene: TRBD1; v_gene: TRBV4-3; j_gene: TRBJ1-6; CDR3aa: CASSQEGGQGLNSPLHF; CDR3nt: TGCGCCAGCAGCCAAGAAGGGGGCCAGGGTTTGAATTCACCCCTCCACTTT
abundance: once; d_gene: .; v_gene: TRBV6-1; j_gene: TRBJ2-7; CDR3aa: CASSELTGTYEQYF; CDR3nt: TGTGCCAGCAGTGAGCTGACAGGAACCTACGAGCAGTACTTC
abundance: .; d_gene: TRBD2; v_gene: TRBV4-1; j_gene: TRBJ2-1; CDR3aa: CASSLQRGTYNEQFF; CDR3nt: TGCGCCAGCAGCCTCCAGCGGGGCACCTACAATGAGCAGTTCTTC
abundance: .; d_gene: .; v_gene: TRBV6-5; j_gene: TRBJ2-7; CDR3aa: CASSYSGARGNYEQYF; CDR3nt: TGTGCCAGCAGTTACTCCGGAGCCCGCGGAAACTACGAGCAGTACTTC
abundance: .; d_gene: TRBD2; v_gene: TRBV7-9; j_gene: TRBJ2-1; CDR3aa: CASSSRLAGGPYNEQFF; CDR3nt: TGTGCCAGCAGCTCTCGACTAGCGGGAGGGCCGTACAATGAGCAGTTCTTC
abundance: .; d_gene: TRBD1; v_gene: TRBV27; j_gene: TRBJ2-3; CDR3aa: CASSHRQGRTDTQYF; CDR3nt: TGTGCCAGCAGTCATCGACAGGGTAGAACAGATACGCAGTATTTT
abundance: .; d_gene: .; v_gene: TRBV2; j_gene: TRBJ1-4; CDR3aa: CASSATRGEKLFF; CDR3nt: TGTGCCAGCAGTGCTACCCGCGGGGAAAAACTGTTTTTT
abundance: .; d_gene: TRBD1; v_gene: TRBV7-9; j_gene: TRBJ1-1; CDR3aa: CASSPKGQGLPEAFF; CDR3nt: TGTGCCAGCAGCCCAAAAGGACAGGGTCTTCCTGAAGCTTTCTTT
abundance: .; d_gene: TRBD1; v_gene: TRBV24-1; j_gene: TRBJ1-4; CDR3aa: CATSATDRASTNEKLFF; CDR3nt: TGTGCCACCAGTGCAACCGACAGGGCTTCAACTAATGAAAAACTGTTTTTT
abundance: .; d_gene: .; v_gene: TRBV6-5; j_gene: TRBJ1-2; CDR3aa: CASSTRTEGGYTF; CDR3nt: TGTGCCAGCAGCACACGCACGGAGGGAGGCTACACCTTC
abundance: .; d_gene: .; v_gene: TRBV19; j_gene: TRBJ1-5; CDR3aa: CASSIELGRRGDGNQPQHF; CDR3nt: TGTGCCAGTAGTATAGAACTTGGGCGCAGGGGAGACGGCAATCAGCCCCAGCATTTT
abundance: .; d_gene: TRBD1; v_gene: TRBV18; j_gene: TRBJ2-1; CDR3aa: CASSLRGQGGDEQFF; CDR3nt: TGTGCCAGCTCACTACGGGGACAGGGTGGCGATGAGCAGTTCTTC
abundance: .; d_gene: .; v_gene: TRBV19; j_gene: TRBJ2-3; CDR3aa: CASSPLADTQYF; CDR3nt: TGTGCCAGTAGTCCTTTAGCAGATACGCAGTATTTT
abundance: .; d_gene: TRBD2; v_gene: TRBV24-1; j_gene: TRBJ2-7; CDR3aa: CATSDSSGGPTYEQYF; CDR3nt: TGTGCCACCAGTGACTCTAGCGGGGGGCCGACCTACGAGCAGTACTTC
abundance: .; d_gene: TRBD1; v_gene: TRBV28; j_gene: TRBJ1-5; CDR3aa: CASKTGSNQPQHF; CDR3nt: TGTGCCAGCAAGACAGGGAGCAATCAGCCCCAGCATTTT
abundance: medium-sized; d_gene: .; v_gene: TRBV6-2/TRBV6-3; j_gene: TRBJ1-1; CDR3aa: CASRPQETTYEAFF; CDR3nt: TGTGCCAGCAGACCTCAAGAGACTACATATGAAGCTTTCTTT
abundance: .; d_gene: TRBD1; v_gene: TRBV27; j_gene: TRBJ2-3; CDR3aa: CASSWGQATDTQYF; CDR3nt: TGTGCCAGCAGTTGGGGACAGGCCACAGATACGCAGTATTTT
abundance: .; d_gene: TRBD1; v_gene: TRBV4-3; j_gene: TRBJ2-2; CDR3aa: CASSHRTGLTGELFF; CDR3nt: TGCGCCAGCAGCCATAGGACAGGGCTAACCGGGGAGCTGTTTTTT
abundance: .; d_gene: .; v_gene: TRBV6-2/TRBV6-3; j_gene: TRBJ1-2; CDR3aa: CASSYGTIYGYTF; CDR3nt: TGTGCCAGCAGTTACGGTACAATCTATGGCTACACCTTC
abundance: .; d_gene: .; v_gene: TRBV2; j_gene: TRBJ1-2; CDR3aa: CASSEGGGGNYGYTF; CDR3nt: TGTGCCAGCAGTGAAGGCGGGGGGGGAAACTATGGCTACACCTTC
abundance: .; d_gene: .; v_gene: TRBV24-1; j_gene: TRBJ1-1; CDR3aa: CATSDFGATEAFF; CDR3nt: TGTGCCACCAGTGATTTCGGTGCCACTGAAGCTTTCTTT
abundance: .; d_gene: TRBD2; v_gene: TRBV6-5; j_gene: TRBJ2-1; CDR3aa: CASSGQRGSYNEQFF; CDR3nt: TGTGCCAGCAGCGGACAGCGGGGGTCCTACAATGAGCAGTTCTTC
abundance: once; d_gene: TRBD2; v_gene: TRBV9; j_gene: TRBJ2-3; CDR3aa: CASSRSDAGGADTQYF; CDR3nt: TGTGCCAGCAGCCGATCCGACGCGGGGGGGGCAGATACGCAGTATTTT
abundance: .; d_gene: TRBD2; v_gene: TRBV11-2; j_gene: TRBJ2-1; CDR3aa: CASSLRPGTSGRRNEQFF; CDR3nt: TGTGCCAGCAGCTTACGCCCTGGGACTAGCGGGAGACGCAATGAGCAGTTCTTC
abundance: .; d_gene: TRBD2; v_gene: TRBV29-1; j_gene: TRBJ2-3; CDR3aa: CSVEGLAGGRRTDTQYF; CDR3nt: TGCAGCGTTGAGGGTCTAGCGGGGGGGCGAAGAACAGATACGCAGTATTTT
abundance: .; d_gene: TRBD2; v_gene: TRBV24-1; j_gene: TRBJ2-1; CDR3aa: CATSDLTGGGYNEQFF; CDR3nt: TGTGCCACCAGTGATTTGACGGGCGGGGGATACAATGAGCAGTTCTTC
abundance: .; d_gene: .; v_gene: TRBV14; j_gene: TRBJ2-1; CDR3aa: CASRPRELDEQFF; CDR3nt: TGTGCCAGCAGGCCACGGGAGTTGGATGAGCAGTTCTTC
abundance: .; d_gene: TRBD1; v_gene: TRBV7-7; j_gene: TRBJ1-5; CDR3aa: CASSRPGGCQPQHF; CDR3nt: TGTGCTAGCAGCCGGCCAGGGGGCTGTCAGCCCCAGCATTTT
abundance: .; d_gene: .; v_gene: TRBV27; j_gene: TRBJ1-3; CDR3aa: CASSLSWGRIGNTIYF; CDR3nt: TGTGCCAGCAGTTTATCCTGGGGGCGCATCGGAAACACCATATATTTT
abundance: .; d_gene: TRBD1; v_gene: TRBV18; j_gene: TRBJ1-1; CDR3aa: CASSQTGGGTEAFF; CDR3nt: TGTGCCAGCTCCCAGACAGGGGGTGGCACTGAAGCTTTCTTT
abundance: many; d_gene: .; v_gene: TRBV11-3; j_gene: TRBJ1-4; CDR3aa: CASSLDGVETTNEKLFF; CDR3nt: TGTGCCAGCAGCTTGGATGGAGTGGAAACAACTAATGAAAAACTGTTTTTT
abundance: .; d_gene: .; v_gene: TRBV29-1; j_gene: TRBJ2-1; CDR3aa: CSVDHGVDEQFF; CDR3nt: TGCAGCGTTGACCACGGGGTGGATGAGCAGTTCTTC
abundance: few; d_gene: TRBD1; v_gene: TRBV2; j_gene: TRBJ1-2; CDR3aa: CASGRQGSYGYTF; CDR3nt: TGTGCCAGCGGGAGACAGGGAAGCTATGGCTACACCTTC
abundance: few; d_gene: .; v_gene: TRBV18; j_gene: TRBJ2-1; CDR3aa: CASSSEQVDEQFF; CDR3nt: TGTGCCAGCTCATCAGAACAGGTGGATGAGCAGTTCTTC
abundance: .; d_gene: .; v_gene: TRBV10-1; j_gene: TRBJ2-1; CDR3aa: CASSDDRSSYNEQFF; CDR3nt: TGCGCCAGCAGTGATGACAGGAGCTCCTACAATGAGCAGTTCTTC